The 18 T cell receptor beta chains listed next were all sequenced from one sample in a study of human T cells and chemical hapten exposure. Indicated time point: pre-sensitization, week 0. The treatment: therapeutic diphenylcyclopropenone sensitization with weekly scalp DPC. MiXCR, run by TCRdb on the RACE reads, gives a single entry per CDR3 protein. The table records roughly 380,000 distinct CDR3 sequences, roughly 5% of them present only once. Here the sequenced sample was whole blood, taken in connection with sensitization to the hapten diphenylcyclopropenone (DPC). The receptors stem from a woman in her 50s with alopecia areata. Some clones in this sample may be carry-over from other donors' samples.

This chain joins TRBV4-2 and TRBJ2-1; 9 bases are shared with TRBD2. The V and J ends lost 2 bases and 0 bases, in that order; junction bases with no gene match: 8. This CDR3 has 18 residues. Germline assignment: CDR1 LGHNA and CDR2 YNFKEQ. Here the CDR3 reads CASSQTHSGGHSYNEQFF. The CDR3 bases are TGTGCCAGCAGCCAAACCCATAGCGGGGGCCACTCCTACAATGAGCAGTTCTTC.

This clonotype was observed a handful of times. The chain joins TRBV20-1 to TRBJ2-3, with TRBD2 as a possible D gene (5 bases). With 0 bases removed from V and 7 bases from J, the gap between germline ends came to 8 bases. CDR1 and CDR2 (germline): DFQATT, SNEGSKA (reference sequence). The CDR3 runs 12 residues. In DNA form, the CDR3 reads TGCAGTGCTAGAGATCGGGGTCATACGCAGTATTTT. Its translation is CSARDRGHTQYF.

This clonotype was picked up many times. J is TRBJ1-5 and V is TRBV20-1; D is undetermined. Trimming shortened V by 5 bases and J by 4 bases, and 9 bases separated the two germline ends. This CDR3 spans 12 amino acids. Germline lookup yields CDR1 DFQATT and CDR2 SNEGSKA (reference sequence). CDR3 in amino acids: CSAEAHNQPQHF. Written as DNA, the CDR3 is TGCAGTGCTGAGGCCCATAATCAGCCCCAGCATTTT.

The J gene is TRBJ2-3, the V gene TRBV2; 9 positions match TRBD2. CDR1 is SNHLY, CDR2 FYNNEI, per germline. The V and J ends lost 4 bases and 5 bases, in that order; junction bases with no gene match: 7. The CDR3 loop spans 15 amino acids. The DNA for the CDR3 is TGTGCCAGCAGTGTCGGCGGGGGGGTTAGAGATACGCAGTATTTT. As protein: CASSVGGGVRDTQYF.

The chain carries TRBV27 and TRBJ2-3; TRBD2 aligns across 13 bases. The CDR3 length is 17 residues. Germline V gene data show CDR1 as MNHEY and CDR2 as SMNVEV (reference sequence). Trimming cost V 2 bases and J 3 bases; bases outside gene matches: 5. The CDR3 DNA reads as TGTGCCAGCAGTTTAACCCGGACTAGCGGGAGAACAGATACGCAGTATTTT. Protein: CASSLTRTSGRTDTQYF.

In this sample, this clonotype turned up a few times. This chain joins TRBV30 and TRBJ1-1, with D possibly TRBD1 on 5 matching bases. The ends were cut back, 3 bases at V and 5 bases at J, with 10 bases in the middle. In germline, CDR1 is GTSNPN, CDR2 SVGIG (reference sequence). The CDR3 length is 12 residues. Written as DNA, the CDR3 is TGTGCCTGGAGCAGGGAAGGGACTGAAGCTTTCTTT. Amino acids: CAWSREGTEAFF.

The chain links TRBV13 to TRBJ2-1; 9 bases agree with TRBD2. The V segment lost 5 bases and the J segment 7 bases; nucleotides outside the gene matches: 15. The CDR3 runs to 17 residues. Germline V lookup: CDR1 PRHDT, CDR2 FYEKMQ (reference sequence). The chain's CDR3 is CASSPLGAGGRYNEQFF. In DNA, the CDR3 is TGTGCCAGCAGCCCCCTAGGGGCGGGAGGGAGATATAATGAGCAGTTCTTC.

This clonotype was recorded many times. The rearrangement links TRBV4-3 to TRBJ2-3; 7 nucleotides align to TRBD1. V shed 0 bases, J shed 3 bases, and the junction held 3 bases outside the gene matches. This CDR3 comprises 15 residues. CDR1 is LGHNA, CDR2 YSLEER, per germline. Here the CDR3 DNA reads TGCGCCAGCAGCCAAGATACGACAGGGACAGATACGCAGTATTTT. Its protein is CASSQDTTGTDTQYF.

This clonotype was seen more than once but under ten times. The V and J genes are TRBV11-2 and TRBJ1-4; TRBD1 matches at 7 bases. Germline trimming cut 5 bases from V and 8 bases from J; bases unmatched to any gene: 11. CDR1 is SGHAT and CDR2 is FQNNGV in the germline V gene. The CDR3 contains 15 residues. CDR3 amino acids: CASSLSQGMGEKLFF. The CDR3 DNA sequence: TGTGCCAGCAGCCTATCACAGGGGATGGGGGAAAAACTGTTTTTT.

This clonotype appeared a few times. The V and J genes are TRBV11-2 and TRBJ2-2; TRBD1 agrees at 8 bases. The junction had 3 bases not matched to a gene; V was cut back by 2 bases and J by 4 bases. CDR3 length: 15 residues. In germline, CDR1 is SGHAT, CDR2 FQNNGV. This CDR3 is CASSLRQGATGELFF. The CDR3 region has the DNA TGTGCCAGCAGCTTACGGCAGGGGGCCACCGGGGAGCTGTTTTTT.

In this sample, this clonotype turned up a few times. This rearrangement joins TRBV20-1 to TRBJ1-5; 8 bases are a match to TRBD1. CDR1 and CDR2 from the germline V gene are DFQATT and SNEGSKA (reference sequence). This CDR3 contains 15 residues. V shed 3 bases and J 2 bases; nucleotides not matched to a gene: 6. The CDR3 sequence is CSASKDRGGNQPQHF. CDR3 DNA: TGCAGTGCTAGCAAAGACAGGGGTGGCAATCAGCCCCAGCATTTT.

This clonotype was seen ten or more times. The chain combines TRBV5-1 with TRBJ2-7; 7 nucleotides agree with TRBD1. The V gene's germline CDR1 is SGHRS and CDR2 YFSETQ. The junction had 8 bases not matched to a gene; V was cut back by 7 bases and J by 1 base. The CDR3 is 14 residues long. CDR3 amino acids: CASAPPGGSYEQYF. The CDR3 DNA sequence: TGCGCCAGCGCACCTCCAGGGGGTTCCTACGAGCAGTACTTC.

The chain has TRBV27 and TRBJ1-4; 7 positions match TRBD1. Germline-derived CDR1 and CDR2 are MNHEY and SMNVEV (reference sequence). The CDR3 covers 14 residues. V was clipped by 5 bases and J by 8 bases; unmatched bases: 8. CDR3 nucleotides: TGTGCCAGCAGTCCCCAGGGGGAAATGGAAAAACTGTTTTTT. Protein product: CASSPQGEMEKLFF.

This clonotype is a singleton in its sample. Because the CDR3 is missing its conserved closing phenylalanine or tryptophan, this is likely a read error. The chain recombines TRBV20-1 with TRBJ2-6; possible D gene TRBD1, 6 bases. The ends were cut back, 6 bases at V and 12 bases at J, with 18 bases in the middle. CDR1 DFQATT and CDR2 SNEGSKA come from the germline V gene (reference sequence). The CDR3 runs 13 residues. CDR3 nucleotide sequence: TGCAGTGCAAGGGACAACCTGGTCCCCGTCCTGACTCTC. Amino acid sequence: CSARDNLVPVLTL.

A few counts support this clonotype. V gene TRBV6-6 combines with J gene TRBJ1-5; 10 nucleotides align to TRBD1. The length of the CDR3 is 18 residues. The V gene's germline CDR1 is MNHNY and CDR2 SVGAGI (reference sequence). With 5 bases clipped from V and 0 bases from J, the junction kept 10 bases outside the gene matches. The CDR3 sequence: CASSIPGQGPDSNQPQHF. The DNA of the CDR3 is TGTGCCAGCAGTATACCGGGACAGGGGCCCGATAGCAATCAGCCCCAGCATTTT.

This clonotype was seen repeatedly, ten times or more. Written as DNA, the CDR3 is TGTGCCAGCAGTTACCCGGAAAGCGAGCAGTACTTC. Translated: CASSYPESEQYF. This chain links TRBV6-6 with TRBJ2-7; D unclear. The length of the CDR3 is 12 residues. V shed 2 bases and J shed 6 bases, with 8 bases lying between them. Germline CDR1 is MNHNY and CDR2 is SVGAGI (reference sequence).

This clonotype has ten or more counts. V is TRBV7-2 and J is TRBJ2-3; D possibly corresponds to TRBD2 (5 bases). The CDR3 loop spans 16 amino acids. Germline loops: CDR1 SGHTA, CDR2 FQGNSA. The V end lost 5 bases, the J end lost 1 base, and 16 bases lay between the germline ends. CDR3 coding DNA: TGTGCCAGCAGCCCCTCCGGGGTGAAGGGCACAGATACGCAGTATTTT. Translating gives CASSPSGVKGTDTQYF.

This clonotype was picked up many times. CDR3 bases: TGTGCCAGCAGCCCTATAGCGGGGGGGGCAGATACGCAGTATTTT. Translation: CASSPIAGGADTQYF. The V gene is TRBV3-1, the J gene TRBJ2-3; TRBD2 agrees at 11 bases. Looked up from germline, CDR1 is LGHDT and CDR2 is YNNKEL (reference sequence). The trim removed 4 bases at V and 4 bases at J, leaving 4 bases unmatched. This CDR3 has 15 residues.